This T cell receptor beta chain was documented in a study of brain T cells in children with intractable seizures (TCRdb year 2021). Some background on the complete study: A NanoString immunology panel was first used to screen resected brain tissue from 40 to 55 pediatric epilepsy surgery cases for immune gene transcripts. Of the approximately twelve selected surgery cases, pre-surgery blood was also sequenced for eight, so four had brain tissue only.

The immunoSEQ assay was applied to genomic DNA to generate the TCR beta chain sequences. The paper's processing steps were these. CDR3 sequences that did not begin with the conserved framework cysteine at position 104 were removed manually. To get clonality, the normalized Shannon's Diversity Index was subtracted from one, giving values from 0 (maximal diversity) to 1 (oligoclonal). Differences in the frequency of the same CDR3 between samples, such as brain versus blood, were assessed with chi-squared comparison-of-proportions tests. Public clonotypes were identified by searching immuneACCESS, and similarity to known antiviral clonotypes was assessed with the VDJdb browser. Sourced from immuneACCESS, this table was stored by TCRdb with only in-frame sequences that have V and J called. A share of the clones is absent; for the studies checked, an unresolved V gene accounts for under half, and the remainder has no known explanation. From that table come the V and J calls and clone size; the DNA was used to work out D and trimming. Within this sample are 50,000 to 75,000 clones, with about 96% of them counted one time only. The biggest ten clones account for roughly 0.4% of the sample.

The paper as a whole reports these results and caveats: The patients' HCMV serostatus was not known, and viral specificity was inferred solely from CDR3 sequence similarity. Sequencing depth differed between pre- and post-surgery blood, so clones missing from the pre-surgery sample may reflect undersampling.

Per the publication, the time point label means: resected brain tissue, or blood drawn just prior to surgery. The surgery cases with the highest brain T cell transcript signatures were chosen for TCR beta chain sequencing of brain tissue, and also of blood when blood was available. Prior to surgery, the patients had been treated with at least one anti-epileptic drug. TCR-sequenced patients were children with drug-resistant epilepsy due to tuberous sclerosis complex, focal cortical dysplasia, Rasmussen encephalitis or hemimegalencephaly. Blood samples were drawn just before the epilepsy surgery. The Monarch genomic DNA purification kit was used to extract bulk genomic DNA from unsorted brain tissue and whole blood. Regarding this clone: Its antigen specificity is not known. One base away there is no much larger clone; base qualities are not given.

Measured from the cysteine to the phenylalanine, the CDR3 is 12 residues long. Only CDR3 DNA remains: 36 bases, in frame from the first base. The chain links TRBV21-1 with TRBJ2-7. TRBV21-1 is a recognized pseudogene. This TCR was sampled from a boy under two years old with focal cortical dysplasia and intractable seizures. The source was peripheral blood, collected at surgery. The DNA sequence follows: TGTGCCAGCAGCAAAGTGACCGACGAGCAGTACTTC. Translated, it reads CASSKVTDEQYF.